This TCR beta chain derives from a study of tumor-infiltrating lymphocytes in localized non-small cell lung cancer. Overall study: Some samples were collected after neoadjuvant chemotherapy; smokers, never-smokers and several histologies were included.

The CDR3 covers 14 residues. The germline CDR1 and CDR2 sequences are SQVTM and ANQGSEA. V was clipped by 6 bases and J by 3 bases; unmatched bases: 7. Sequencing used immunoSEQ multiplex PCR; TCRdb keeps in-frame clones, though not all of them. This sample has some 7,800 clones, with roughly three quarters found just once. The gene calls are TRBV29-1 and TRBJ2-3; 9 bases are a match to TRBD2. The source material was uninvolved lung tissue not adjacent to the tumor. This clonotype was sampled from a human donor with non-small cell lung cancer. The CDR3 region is CSVISGRETDTQYF. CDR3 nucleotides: TGCAGCGTAATTAGCGGGAGAGAAACAGATACGCAGTATTTT.